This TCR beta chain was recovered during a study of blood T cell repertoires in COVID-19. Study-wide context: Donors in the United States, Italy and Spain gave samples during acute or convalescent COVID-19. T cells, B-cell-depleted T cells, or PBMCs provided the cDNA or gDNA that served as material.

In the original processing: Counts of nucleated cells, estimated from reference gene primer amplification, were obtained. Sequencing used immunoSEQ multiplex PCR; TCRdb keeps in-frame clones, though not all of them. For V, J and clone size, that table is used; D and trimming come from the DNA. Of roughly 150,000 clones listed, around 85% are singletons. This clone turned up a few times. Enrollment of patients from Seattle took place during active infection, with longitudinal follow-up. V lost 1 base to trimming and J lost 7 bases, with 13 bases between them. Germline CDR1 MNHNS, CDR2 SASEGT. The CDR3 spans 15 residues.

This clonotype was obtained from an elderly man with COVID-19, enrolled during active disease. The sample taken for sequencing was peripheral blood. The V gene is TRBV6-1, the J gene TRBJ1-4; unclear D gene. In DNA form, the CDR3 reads TGTGCCAGCAGTGAAGAAAGTGCTAACCTTGAAAAACTGTTTTTT. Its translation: CASSEESANLEKLFF.